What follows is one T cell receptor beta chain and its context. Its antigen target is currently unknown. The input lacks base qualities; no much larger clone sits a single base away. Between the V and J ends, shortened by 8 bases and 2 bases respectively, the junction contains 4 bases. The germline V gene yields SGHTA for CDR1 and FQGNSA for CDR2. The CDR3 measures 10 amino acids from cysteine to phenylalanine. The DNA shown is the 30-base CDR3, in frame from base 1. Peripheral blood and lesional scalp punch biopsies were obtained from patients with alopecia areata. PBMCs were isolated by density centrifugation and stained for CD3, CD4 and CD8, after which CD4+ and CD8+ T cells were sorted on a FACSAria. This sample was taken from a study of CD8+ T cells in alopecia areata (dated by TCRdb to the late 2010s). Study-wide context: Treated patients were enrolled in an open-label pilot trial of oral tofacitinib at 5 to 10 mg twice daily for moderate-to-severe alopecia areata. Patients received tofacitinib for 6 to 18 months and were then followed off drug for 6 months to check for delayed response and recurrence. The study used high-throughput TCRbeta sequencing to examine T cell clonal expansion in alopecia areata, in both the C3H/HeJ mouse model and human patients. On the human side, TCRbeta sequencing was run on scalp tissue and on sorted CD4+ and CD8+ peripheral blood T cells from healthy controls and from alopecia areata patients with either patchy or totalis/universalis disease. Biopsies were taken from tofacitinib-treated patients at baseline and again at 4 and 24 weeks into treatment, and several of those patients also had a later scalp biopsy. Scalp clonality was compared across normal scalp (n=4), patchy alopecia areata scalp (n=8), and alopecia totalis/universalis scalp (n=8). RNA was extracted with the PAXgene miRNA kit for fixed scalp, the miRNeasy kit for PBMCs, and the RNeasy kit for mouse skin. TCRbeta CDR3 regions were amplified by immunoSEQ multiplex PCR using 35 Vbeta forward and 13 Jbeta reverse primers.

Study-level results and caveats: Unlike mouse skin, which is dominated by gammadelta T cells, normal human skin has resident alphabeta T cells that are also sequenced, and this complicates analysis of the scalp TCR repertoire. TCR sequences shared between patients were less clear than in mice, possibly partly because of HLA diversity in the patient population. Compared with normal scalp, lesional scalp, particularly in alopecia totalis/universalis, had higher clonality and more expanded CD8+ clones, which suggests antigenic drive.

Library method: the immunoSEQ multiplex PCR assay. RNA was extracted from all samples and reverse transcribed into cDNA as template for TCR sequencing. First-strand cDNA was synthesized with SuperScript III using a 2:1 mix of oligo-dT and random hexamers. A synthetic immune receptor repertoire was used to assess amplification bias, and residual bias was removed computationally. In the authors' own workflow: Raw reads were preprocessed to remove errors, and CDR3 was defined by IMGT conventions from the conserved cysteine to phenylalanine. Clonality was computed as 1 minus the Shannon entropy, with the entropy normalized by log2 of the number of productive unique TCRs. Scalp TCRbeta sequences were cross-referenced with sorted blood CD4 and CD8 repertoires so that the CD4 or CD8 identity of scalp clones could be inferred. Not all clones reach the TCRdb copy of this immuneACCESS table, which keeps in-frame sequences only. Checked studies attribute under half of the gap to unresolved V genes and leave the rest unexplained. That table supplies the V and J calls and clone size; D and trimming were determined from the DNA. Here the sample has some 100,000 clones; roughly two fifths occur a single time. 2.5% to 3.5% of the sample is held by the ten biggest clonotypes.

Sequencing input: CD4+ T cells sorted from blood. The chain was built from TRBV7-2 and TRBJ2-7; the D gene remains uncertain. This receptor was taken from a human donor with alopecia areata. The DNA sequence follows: TGTGCCAGCGGGGCCTACGAGCAGTACTTC. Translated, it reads CASGAYEQYF.